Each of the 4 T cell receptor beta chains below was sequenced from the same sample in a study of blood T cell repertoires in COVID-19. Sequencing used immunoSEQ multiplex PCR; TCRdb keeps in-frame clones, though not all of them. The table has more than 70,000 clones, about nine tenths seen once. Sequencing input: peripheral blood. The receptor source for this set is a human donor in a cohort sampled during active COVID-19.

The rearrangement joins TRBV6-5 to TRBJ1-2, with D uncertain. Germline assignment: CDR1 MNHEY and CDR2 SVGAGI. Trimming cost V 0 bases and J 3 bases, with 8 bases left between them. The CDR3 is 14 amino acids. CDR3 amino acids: CASSYSGYHYGYTF. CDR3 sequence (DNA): TGTGCCAGCAGTTACTCGGGCTATCACTATGGCTACACCTTC.

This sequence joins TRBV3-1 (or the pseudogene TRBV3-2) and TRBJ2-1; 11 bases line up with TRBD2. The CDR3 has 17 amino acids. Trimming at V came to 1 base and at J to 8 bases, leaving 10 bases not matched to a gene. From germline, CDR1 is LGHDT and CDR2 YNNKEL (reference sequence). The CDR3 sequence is CASSQGLSGGAWDEQFF. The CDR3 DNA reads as TGTGCCAGCAGCCAAGGACTTAGCGGGGGGGCCTGGGATGAGCAGTTCTTC.

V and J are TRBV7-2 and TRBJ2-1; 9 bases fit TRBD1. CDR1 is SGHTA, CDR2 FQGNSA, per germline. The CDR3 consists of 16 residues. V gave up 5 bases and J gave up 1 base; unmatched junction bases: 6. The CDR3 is CASSPRTGASYNEQFF. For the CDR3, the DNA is TGTGCCAGCAGCCCCCGGACAGGGGCATCCTACAATGAGCAGTTCTTC.

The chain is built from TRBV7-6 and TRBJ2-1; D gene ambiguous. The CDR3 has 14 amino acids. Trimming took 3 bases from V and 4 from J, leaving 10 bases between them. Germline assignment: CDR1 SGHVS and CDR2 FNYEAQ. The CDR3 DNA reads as TGTGCCAGCAGCTTCGGTGGGCGATACAATGAGCAGTTCTTC. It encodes CASSFGGRYNEQFF.